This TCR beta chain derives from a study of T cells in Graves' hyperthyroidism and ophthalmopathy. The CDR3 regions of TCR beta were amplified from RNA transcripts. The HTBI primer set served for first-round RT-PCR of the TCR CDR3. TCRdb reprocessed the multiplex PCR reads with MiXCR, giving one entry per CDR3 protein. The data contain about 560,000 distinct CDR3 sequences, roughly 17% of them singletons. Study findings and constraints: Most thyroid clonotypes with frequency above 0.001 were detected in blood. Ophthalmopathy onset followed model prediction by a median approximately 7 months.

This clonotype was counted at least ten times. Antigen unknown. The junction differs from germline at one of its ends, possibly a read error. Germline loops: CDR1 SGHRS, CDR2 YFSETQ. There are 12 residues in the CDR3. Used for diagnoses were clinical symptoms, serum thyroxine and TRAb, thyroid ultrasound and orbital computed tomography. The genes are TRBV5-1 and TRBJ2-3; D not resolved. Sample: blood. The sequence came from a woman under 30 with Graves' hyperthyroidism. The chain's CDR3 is CASSPSTDTQYF. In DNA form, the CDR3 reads TGTGCCAGCAGCCCAAGCACAGATACGCAGTATTTT.